The rows below give T cell receptor beta chains drawn from one sample of a study of T cell responses to AZD1222 COVID-19 vaccine. Here immunoSEQ multiplex PCR was the method, and the copy in TCRdb shows in-frame clones only, minus some. In the table there are roughly 180,000 clones, 87% of which are singletons. Sequences were derived from peripheral blood, sampled on day 0 of AZD1222 vaccination. Receptors originate from an adult in good health. The CDR3 runs from the conserved cysteine through the conserved F or W. A D gene is named only where the DNA matches it firmly. The size field is filled for only some rows; it gives once, few, many or a size class.

>NA|TRBJ2-7|TRBV5-1|TRBD1
TGCGCCAGCAGCCAAGGGACAGGGGGCTACGAGCAGTACTTC
CASSQGTGGYEQYF
>NA|TRBJ2-1|TRBV19|TRBD2
TGTGCCAGTAGTATAGAGGGGACTAGCGGGATTATCAGTGAGCAGTTCTTC
CASSIEGTSGIISEQFF
>NA|TRBJ1-2|TRBV30|TRBD1
TGTGCCTGGAGTGACGGACAGGCGGGTCACTATGGCTACACCTTC
CAWSDGQAGHYGYTF
>once|TRBJ2-5|TRBV9|TRBD1
TGTGCCCCGGACAGGGGGAGGGAGACCCAGTACTTC
CAPDRGRETQYF
>once|TRBJ2-7|TRBV11-2|NA
TGTGCCAGCAGCACCCGCACAGAGCAGTACTTC
CASSTRTEQYF
>NA|TRBJ1-6|TRBV4-1|NA
TGCGCCAGCAGCCAAGAATACGGACGGCGACTCCACTTT
CASSQEYGRRLHF
>NA|TRBJ2-7|TRBV7-2|NA
TGTGCCAGCAGCCAATCGTCGGGCCACCCATCCTACGAGCAGTACTTC
CASSQSSGHPSYEQYF
>NA|TRBJ2-5|TRBV11-2|TRBD2
TGTGCCAGCAGCCCAACTAGCGGGAGATTGCGGGAGACCCAGTACTTC
CASSPTSGRLRETQYF
>NA|TRBJ2-7|TRBV11-2|NA
TGTGCCAGCAGCTTAGATCAGTTACCTACCTACGAGCAGTACTTC
CASSLDQLPTYEQYF
>NA|TRBJ1-2|TRBV4-2|TRBD1
TGTGCCAGCAGTCCAGCCGGGACAGGCCCCTATGGCTACACCTTC
CASSPAGTGPYGYTF
>NA|TRBJ2-6|TRBV27|NA
TGTGCCAGCAGTTTCAGCCACTCTGGGGCCAACGTCCTGACTTTC
CASSFSHSGANVLTF
>NA|TRBJ1-6|TRBV7-8|NA
TGTGCCAGCAGCTTAGCCGAGGGTACAACCCTCCACTTT
CASSLAEGTTLHF
>NA|TRBJ1-2|TRBV11-2|TRBD1
TGTGCCAGCAGGCGTGTGGGCAGGGGGCGATCTTACTATGGCTACACCTTC
CASRRVGRGRSYYGYTF
>NA|TRBJ1-3|TRBV4-1|NA
TGCGCCAGCAGCCAAGATGATGGACAGAACTCTGGAAACACCATATATTTT
CASSQDDGQNSGNTIYF
>NA|TRBJ2-1|TRBV5-1|TRBD2
TGCGCCAGCAGCGGCCCACTAGCGGGAGGGAAGAATGAGCAGTTCTTC
CASSGPLAGGKNEQFF
>NA|TRBJ2-7|TRBV10-3|TRBD1
TGTGCCATCAGTGAGTCGAACAGGGGGCATTCCTACGAGCAGTACTTC
CAISESNRGHSYEQYF
>NA|TRBJ1-5|TRBV19|NA
TGTGCCAGTAGGTCAGGGAGCAATCAGCCCCAGCATTTT
CASRSGSNQPQHF
>NA|TRBJ1-3|TRBV5-6|NA
TGTGCCAGCAGCTTGCGTTGGGGGTCCTCTGGAAACACCATATATTTT
CASSLRWGSSGNTIYF
>NA|TRBJ2-1|TRBV2|NA
TGTGCCAGCCGGGACTCCCACTTCGATGAGCAGTTCTTC
CASRDSHFDEQFF
>NA|TRBJ2-2|TRBV5-4|NA
TGTGCCAGCAGCCCGAGGACGAACACCGGGGAGCTGTTTTTT
CASSPRTNTGELFF
>NA|TRBJ1-1|TRBV5-6|NA
TGTGCCAGCAGCTTCCGCGCACTGAACACTGAAGCTTTCTTT
CASSFRALNTEAFF
>NA|TRBJ1-5|TRBV27|NA
TGTGCCAGCAGTTCGACAGAGTATAGCAATCAGCCCCAGCATTTT
CASSSTEYSNQPQHF
>once|TRBJ2-7|TRBV6-5|TRBD1
TGTGCCAGCAGTTACGACAGGGGTGCCTACGAGCAGTACTTC
CASSYDRGAYEQYF
>NA|TRBJ1-2|TRBV5-1|NA
TGCGCCAGCAGCTTGGACCGCCCCTGGGACGGCTACACCTTC
CASSLDRPWDGYTF
>NA|TRBJ1-1|TRBV4-1|NA
TGCGCCAGCAGCCCCACACCGGGCAGAACGAACACTGAAGCTTTCTTT
CASSPTPGRTNTEAFF
>NA|TRBJ2-1|TRBV6-1|NA
TGTGCCAGCAGTGAAGCGCCTTTTGAATACAATGAGCAGTTCTTC
CASSEAPFEYNEQFF
>NA|TRBJ1-4|TRBV5-1|NA
TGCGCCAGCAGCCTCGGTTTAGGAACTAATGAAAAACTGTTTTTT
CASSLGLGTNEKLFF
>NA|TRBJ1-3|TRBV5-1|NA
TGCGCCAGCAGCTTGGGACAGGCTGTCTCTGGAAACACCATATATTTT
CASSLGQAVSGNTIYF
>NA|TRBJ1-2|TRBV5-5|NA
TGTGCCAGCAGCTTATCCGACAACTATGGCTACACCTTC
CASSLSDNYGYTF
>NA|TRBJ1-6|TRBV6-5|NA
TGTGCCAGCAGTCCCTACTCCTATAATTCACCCCTCCACTTT
CASSPYSYNSPLHF
>NA|TRBJ2-2|TRBV5-5|TRBD1
TGTGCCAGCCGGATTTCCGGGACAGCAAACACCGGGGAGCTGTTTTTT
CASRISGTANTGELFF
>NA|TRBJ2-7|TRBV28|NA
TGTGCCAGCAGTACCATGGAGGAGGCCGAGCAGTACTTC
CASSTMEEAEQYF
>NA|TRBJ2-5|TRBV24-1|TRBD1
TGTGCCACCAGTGGTACAGGGGATAGGACCCAGTACTTC
CATSGTGDRTQYF
>NA|TRBJ2-2|TRBV6-4|NA
TGTGCCAGCACCCAGGATGCGAGCACCGGGGAGCTGTTTTTT
CASTQDASTGELFF
>NA|TRBJ1-1|TRBV3-1/TRBV3-2|NA
TGTGCCAGCAGCCCCGAGCTATTGATGAACACTGAAGCTTTCTTT
CASSPELLMNTEAFF
>few|TRBJ2-1|TRBV27|TRBD1
TGTGCCAGCAGTTTTCGACGGACAGGGGGTAATGAGCAGTTCTTC
CASSFRRTGGNEQFF
>NA|TRBJ1-6|TRBV21-1|NA
TGTGCCAGCAGCAAGGGCGGCAGGGGGCCTAATTCACCCCTCCACTTT
CASSKGGRGPNSPLHF
>NA|TRBJ1-2|TRBV5-6|NA
TGTGCCAGCAGCTTGTTCAGGACGGACTATGGCTACACCTTC
CASSLFRTDYGYTF
>NA|TRBJ1-2|TRBV6-5|TRBD1
TGTGCCAGCTTAGATCGGACAGGGCTCAACTATGGCTACACCTTC
CASLDRTGLNYGYTF
>NA|TRBJ1-1|TRBV14|NA
TGTGCCAGCAGCCCATGGACTCGGAGGGACACTGAAGCTTTCTTT
CASSPWTRRDTEAFF
>NA|TRBJ2-3|TRBV5-5|NA
TGTGCCAGCATGGTCGGTTCAGCGAATACGCAGTATTTT
CASMVGSANTQYF
>NA|TRBJ1-5|TRBV19|NA
TGTGCCAGTAGTGGCGGAAGTCTCCCGATCAATCAGCCCCAGCATTTT
CASSGGSLPINQPQHF
>NA|TRBJ1-2|TRBV2|NA
TGTGCCAGCAGCCCGATTACCAGGGGCTATGGCTACACCTTC
CASSPITRGYGYTF
>NA|TRBJ2-5|TRBV21-1|NA
TGTGCCAGCAGCGTTCCTCACCCGTACTTC
CASSVPHPYF
>NA|TRBJ2-7|TRBV5-1|NA
TGCGCCAGCAGCTTGGCCCAAGGGTCGAGGGGCTACGAGCAGTACTTC
CASSLAQGSRGYEQYF
>few|TRBJ2-6|TRBV4-1|TRBD2
TGCGCCAGCAGCCTTTCGACAGCGGGGGGGATCTCTGGGGCCAACGTCCTGACTTTC
CASSLSTAGGISGANVLTF
>NA|TRBJ1-2|TRBV2|NA
TGTGCCAGCAATCCTGACTACCCAGGGCGAGGTGGCTACACCTTC
CASNPDYPGRGGYTF
>NA|TRBJ1-6|TRBV2|NA
TGTGCCAGCAGTGCGGAGACCCTCGGACAGCTCTATAATTCACCCCTCCACTTT
CASSAETLGQLYNSPLHF
>NA|TRBJ1-4|TRBV6-6|TRBD1
TGTGCCAGCAGTAAGAATCCGGGACAGGGGGCGGAAAAACTGTTTTTT
CASSKNPGQGAEKLFF
>NA|TRBJ1-1|TRBV27|NA
TGTGCCAGCAGTTTATCGGGGGCGGGGACTGAAGCTTTCTTT
CASSLSGAGTEAFF
>NA|TRBJ2-5|TRBV5-1|NA
TGCGCCAGCACCAGCGGGCTACAAGAGACCCAGTACTTC
CASTSGLQETQYF
>NA|TRBJ1-2|TRBV5-1|NA
TGCGCCAGCAGCTTGGCCGGGCAGGGTGTCTCCGGCTACACCTTC
CASSLAGQGVSGYTF
>NA|TRBJ1-6|TRBV7-2|NA
TGTGCCAGCAGCTTAGAGGCAGATCACTATAATTCACCCCTCCACTTT
CASSLEADHYNSPLHF